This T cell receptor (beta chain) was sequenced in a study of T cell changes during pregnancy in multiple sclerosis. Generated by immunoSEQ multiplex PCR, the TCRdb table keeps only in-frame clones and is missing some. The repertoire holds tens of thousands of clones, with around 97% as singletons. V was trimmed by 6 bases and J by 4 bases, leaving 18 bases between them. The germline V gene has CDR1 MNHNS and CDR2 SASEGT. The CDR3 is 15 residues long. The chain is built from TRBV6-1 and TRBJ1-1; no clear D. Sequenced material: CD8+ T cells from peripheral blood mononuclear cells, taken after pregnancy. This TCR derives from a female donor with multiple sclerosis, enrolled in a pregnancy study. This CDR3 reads CASSLLLSPGTEAFF. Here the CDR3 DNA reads TGTGCCAGCAGCTTGCTTTTAAGTCCGGGCACTGAAGCTTTCTTT.